Included here is one T cell receptor beta chain sequence, with context. The data originate from a study of blood T cell repertoires in COVID-19. Source study methods: How many nucleated cells were present was estimated from reference gene primer amplification. The method was immunoSEQ multiplex PCR; TCRdb's version includes in-frame clones alone and lacks a portion of them. V and J calls and clone size follow that table, whereas D and trimming were derived from the DNA. The sample has 150,000 to 250,000 clones; roughly 82% are singletons. Enrolled through a virtual design, the participants were between 18 and 89 years of age and came from 24 US areas. Two negative PCRs, clearance, or symptom resolution had been documented for recovered Cohort 3 donors. Sequencing was carried out using PBMCs or T cells enriched from blood (not recorded which). This receptor was obtained from a middle-aged man who had recovered from COVID-19.

The DNA for the CDR3 is TGTGCTAGTGGTTTGTTCTCCACAGATACGCAGTATTTT. It yields the protein CASGLFSTDTQYF. V gene TRBV12-5 combines with J gene TRBJ2-3, with unresolved D. CDR1 is LGHNT and CDR2 is FRNRAP in the germline V gene. The CDR3 runs to 13 residues. The V and J ends lost 2 bases and 2 bases respectively, with 5 bases between them.